The clone carrying this T cell receptor (beta chain) is medium-sized within its sample. Antigen specificity is unknown. The record originates from a study of T cell repertoires in aging, cancer and after chemotherapy. Study context: The full dataset contained 8.5 million to 10 million TCR reads.

Amplification of TCR beta used genomic DNA extracted from peripheral blood. Findings and limits, study-wide: Untreated cancer patients had significantly lower blood TCR diversity than age-matched healthy donors. Median generation probability rose over the chemotherapy interval in each cancer cohort, suggesting rebound thymic output. In healthy donors, age-related TCR diversity loss mainly reflected lost richness.

TRB rearrangements spanning V, D and J were amplified using mixed TRB-A/B primers. MiXCR, run by TCRdb on the multiplex PCR reads, gives a single entry per CDR3 protein. The table includes approximately 11,000 distinct CDR3 sequences, 32% detected once. CDR1 and CDR2 (germline): SGHAT, FQDESV (reference sequence). The CDR3 runs to 15 residues. The V and J ends lost 6 bases and 0 bases respectively, with 15 bases between them. The chain combines TRBV11-1 with TRBJ2-7, with D perhaps TRBD2 (6 bases). The source of this sequence is a human donor in good health. The donor label of this sample is uncertain. Sequencing input: blood. In DNA, the CDR3 is TGTGCCAGCAGTCTCCAGCGGGCCCCCTCCTACGAGCAGTACTTC. Protein: CASSLQRAPSYEQYF.